A single sample gave rise to the 7 T cell receptor beta chains below, sequenced in a study of shared clonotypes between healthy human individuals. The data were produced by immunoSEQ multiplex PCR, yet TCRdb's version contains in-frame clones alone and is incomplete. The table shows 1.5 million to 2.5 million clones, with approximately 94% occurring only once. Naive CD8 cells lacked CD45RO and underwent positive selection for CCR7, leaving out terminally differentiated effector memory CD45RA+ cells. Sequenced: naive CD8+ T cells sorted from blood. The receptors come from a man aged 18-30 years in good health.

The rearrangement joins TRBV18 to TRBJ1-1; 7 positions match TRBD1. V gave up 10 bases and J gave up 0 bases; unmatched junction bases: 2. The CDR3 length is 12 residues. From germline, CDR1 is KGHSH and CDR2 LQKENI. The CDR3 here is CATGQVNTEAFF. The CDR3, as DNA: TGTGCCACCGGACAGGTGAACACTGAAGCTTTCTTT.

The CDR3 region is CAWSVDLLYEQYF. CDR3 nucleotides: TGTGCCTGGAGTGTAGATCTTCTCTACGAGCAGTACTTC. The chain couples TRBV30 to TRBJ2-7; D not resolved. Deletions cut 0 bases from V and 3 bases from J, with 9 bases between. Germline V lookup: CDR1 GTSNPN, CDR2 SVGIG (reference sequence). CDR3 length: 13 residues.

In regard to this clone: This CDR3 is also generated by other DNA sequences in the sample. This chain links TRBV27 with TRBJ2-7; 8 positions match TRBD2. With 6 bases clipped from V and 1 base from J, the junction kept 5 bases outside the gene matches. This CDR3 comprises 14 residues. Germline assignment: CDR1 MNHEY and CDR2 SMNVEV (reference sequence). The CDR3 sequence is CASRLRGGSYEQYF. CDR3 coding DNA: TGTGCCAGCAGATTACGGGGGGGTTCCTACGAGCAGTACTTC.

The chain carries TRBV19 and TRBJ1-5; D not certain. V was trimmed by 3 bases and J by 0 bases, leaving 6 bases between them. This CDR3 has 14 amino acids. CDR1 LNHDA and CDR2 SQIVND come from the germline V gene (reference sequence). CDR3 bases: TGTGCCAGTAGTATTTCGTATAGCAATCAGCCCCAGCATTTT. Translating gives CASSISYSNQPQHF. The full variable domain, in which reference TRBV19 and TRBJ1-5 provide the parts outside the CDR3, is DGGITQSPKYLFRKEGQNVTLSCEQNLNHDAMYWYRQDPGQGLRLIYYSQIVNDFQKGDIAEGYSVSREKKESFPLTVTSAQKNPTAFYLCASSISYSNQPQHFGDGTRLSIL.

The chain recombines TRBV27 with TRBJ2-1, with D uncertain. Trimming took off 3 bases at V and 8 bases at J, with 17 bases between the two ends. This CDR3 is 15 amino acids long. From germline, CDR1 is MNHEY and CDR2 SMNVEV (reference sequence). The CDR3, as DNA: TGTGCCAGCAGTTTCGAGTACCCTACACGAGATGAGCAGTTCTTC. The encoded protein is CASSFEYPTRDEQFF.

This clone was seen once. V is TRBV6-5 and J is TRBJ2-7, with no clear D. CDR3 length: 11 residues. Germline V CDR1 and CDR2: MNHEY, SVGAGI. Trimming pared 10 bases from V and 1 base from J, leaving 8 bases between. This CDR3 is CATQTSYEQYF. The DNA of the CDR3 is TGTGCCACCCAGACTTCCTACGAGCAGTACTTC.

This chain connects TRBV28 to TRBJ2-3; D might be TRBD1 or TRBD2, each matching 5 bases. Germline V gives CDR1 MDHEN, CDR2 SYDVKM. Trimming took off 5 bases at V and 6 bases at J, with 21 bases between the two ends. The CDR3 contains 16 residues. In nucleotides, the CDR3 is TGTGCCAGCAGTCCCCACCACCAAGAGGGGACGGATACGCAGTATTTT. Translation: CASSPHHQEGTDTQYF.